Below are 6 T cell receptor beta chains sequenced from a single sample in a study of T cell changes during pregnancy in multiple sclerosis. TCRdb's copy holds only in-frame clones and misses some; the assay was immunoSEQ multiplex PCR. The repertoire holds about 60,000 clones, with 91% as singletons. The sample consisted of peripheral blood, taken before pregnancy. The receptors come from a female donor with multiple sclerosis, enrolled in a pregnancy study.

The chain joins TRBV5-1 to TRBJ2-5; possibly TRBD1 for D (5 bases). CDR1 is SGHRS, CDR2 YFSETQ, per germline. The CDR3 contains 12 residues. The germline V and J ends were trimmed by 5 bases and 1 base, with 6 bases remaining between them. CDR3 amino acids: CASRQGQETQYF. DNA of the CDR3: TGCGCCAGCAGGCAGGGCCAAGAGACCCAGTACTTC.

The J gene is TRBJ2-5, the V gene TRBV6-5, with 9 nucleotides matching TRBD2. The CDR3 consists of 14 residues. Looked up from germline, CDR1 is MNHEY and CDR2 is SVGAGI. V was clipped by 3 bases and J by 4 bases; unmatched bases: 3. The CDR3, as DNA: TGTGCCAGCAGTTATCGGCGGGGGGGAGAGACCCAGTACTTC. Encoded protein: CASSYRRGGETQYF.

J is TRBJ1-4 and V is TRBV5-5, with a possible D match to TRBD1 (6 bases). CDR3 size: 14 residues. Trimming took 6 bases from V and 6 from J, leaving 15 bases between them. Germline V CDR1 and CDR2: SGHKS, YYEKEE (reference sequence). CDR3 sequence (DNA): TGTGCCAGCACCCGCCGGACAGTTGATGAAAAACTGTTTTTT. It specifies CASTRRTVDEKLFF. Variable domain in full (rest from reference TRBV5-5 and TRBJ1-4): DAGVTQSPTHLIKTRGQQVTLRCSPISGHKSVSWYQQVLGQGPQFIFQYYEKEERGRGNFPDRFSARQFPNYSSELNVNALLLGDSALYLCASTRRTVDEKLFFGSGTQLSVL.

The rearrangement joins TRBV25-1 to TRBJ1-2; 10 positions match TRBD1. The CDR3 has 14 amino acids. V lost 6 bases to trimming and J lost 10 bases; unmatched junction nucleotides: 11. Germline values: CDR1 MGHDK, CDR2 SYGVNS. CDR3 in DNA: TGTGCCAGCAGCGTCGGGGGACAGGGGTGGGCCTACACCTTC. Encoded protein: CASSVGGQGWAYTF.

This clone came up once. This chain joins TRBV7-2 and TRBJ1-1, with D tentatively TRBD1 (6 bases). There are 13 residues in the CDR3. From germline, CDR1 is SGHTA and CDR2 FQGNSA. Between the trimmed V and J ends, which lost 8 bases and 0 bases, there was a span of 10 bases. The CDR3 sequence is CASLGQLNTEAFF. Here the CDR3 DNA reads TGTGCCAGCCTCGGACAGTTGAACACTGAAGCTTTCTTT.

Here the CDR3 DNA reads TGTGCCAGCAGCTCCACACAAGGACAGAACACTGAAGCTTTCTTT. It encodes CASSSTQGQNTEAFF. The chain employs TRBV5-4 and TRBJ1-1, with a possible D match to TRBD1 (5 bases). CDR1 is SGHNT, CDR2 YYREEE, per germline (reference sequence). There are 15 residues in the CDR3. Trimming stripped 3 bases from V and 1 base from J, with 13 bases between.